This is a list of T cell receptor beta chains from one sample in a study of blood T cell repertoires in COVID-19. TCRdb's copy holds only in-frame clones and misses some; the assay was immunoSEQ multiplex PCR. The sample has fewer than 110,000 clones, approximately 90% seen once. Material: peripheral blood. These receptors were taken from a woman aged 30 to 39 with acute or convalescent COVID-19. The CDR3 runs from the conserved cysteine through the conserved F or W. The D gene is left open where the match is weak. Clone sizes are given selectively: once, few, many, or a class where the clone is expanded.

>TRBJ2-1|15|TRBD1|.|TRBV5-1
TGCGCCAGCAGCTTAGGGGGCCATGGTTGGGATGAGCAGTTCTTC
CASSLGGHGWDEQFF
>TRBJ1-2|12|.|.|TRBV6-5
TGTGCCAGCAGGGAGGGATCCCTTGGCTACACCTTC
CASREGSLGYTF
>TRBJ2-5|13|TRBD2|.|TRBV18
TGTGCCAGCTCACCTGCGGGGGACGGGACCCAGTACTTC
CASSPAGDGTQYF
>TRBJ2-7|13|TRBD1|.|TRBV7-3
TGTGCCAGCAGCTTACAGGGGGCGAAAGAGCAGTACTTC
CASSLQGAKEQYF
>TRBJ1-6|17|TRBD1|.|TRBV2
TGTGCCAGCAGTGCCACAGGGGAAAGCTCCTATAATTCACCCCTCCACTTT
CASSATGESSYNSPLHF
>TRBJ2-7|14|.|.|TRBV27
TGTGCCAGCAGTTTAGCGCACAGTTCCTACGAGCAGTACTTC
CASSLAHSSYEQYF
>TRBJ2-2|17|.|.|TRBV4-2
TGTGCCAGCAGCCAAGAAGGGGGTCAGGGACGGAACGGGGAGCTGTTTTTT
CASSQEGGQGRNGELFF
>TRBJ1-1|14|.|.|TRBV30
TGTGCCTGGACCTACAGGTTAACGAACACTGAAGCTTTCTTT
CAWTYRLTNTEAFF
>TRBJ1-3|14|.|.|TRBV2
TGTGCCAGCAGTGAACCGGGAGCTGGAAACACCATATATTTT
CASSEPGAGNTIYF
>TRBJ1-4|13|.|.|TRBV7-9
TGTGCCAGCAGCTTAAGGGGGAAGTTTGAACTGTTTTTT
CASSLRGKFELFF
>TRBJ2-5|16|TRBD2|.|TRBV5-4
TGTGCCAGCAGCTTGAATCTAGCGGGGGTAAAAGAGACCCAGTACTTC
CASSLNLAGVKETQYF
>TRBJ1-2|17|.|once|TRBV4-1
TGCGCCAGCAGCCAAGGTGGCAGGGGCCGGGGTCGGGTCGGCTACACCTTC
CASSQGGRGRGRVGYTF
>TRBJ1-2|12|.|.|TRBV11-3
TGTGCCAGCAGCCGGGTTGGCTATGGCTACACCTTC
CASSRVGYGYTF
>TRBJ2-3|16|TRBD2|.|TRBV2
TGTGCCAGCAGTAAACAGCGGGGGGGCAGAGCAGATACGCAGTATTTT
CASSKQRGGRADTQYF
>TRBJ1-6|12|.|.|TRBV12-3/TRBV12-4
TGTGCCAGCAGTTCTACGGTTGCACCCCTCCACTTT
CASSSTVAPLHF
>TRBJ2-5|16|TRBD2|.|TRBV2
TGTGCCAGCAGTGAGGGGACTAGCGGGGCAAAAGAGACCCAGTACTTC
CASSEGTSGAKETQYF
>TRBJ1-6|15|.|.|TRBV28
TGTGCCAGCAGTCCGGACAGCTCCTATAATTCACCCCTCCACTTT
CASSPDSSYNSPLHF
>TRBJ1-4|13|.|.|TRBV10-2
TGCGCCAGCACCGCGGACAGTAATGAAAAACTGTTTTTT
CASTADSNEKLFF
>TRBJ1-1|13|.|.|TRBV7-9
TGTGCCAGCAGCTTAGATCGCGGAGGTGAAGCTTTCTTT
CASSLDRGGEAFF
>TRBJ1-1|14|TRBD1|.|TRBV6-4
TGTGCCAGCAGTGAACGGGACAGGGGTTCTGAAGCTTTCTTT
CASSERDRGSEAFF
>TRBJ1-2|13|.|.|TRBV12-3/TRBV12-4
TGTGCCAGCGCCCCAGACAGGCAGTATGGCTACACCTTC
CASAPDRQYGYTF
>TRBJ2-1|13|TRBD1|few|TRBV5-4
TGTGCCAGCAGCCGGGACAGTTACAATGAGCAGTTCTTC
CASSRDSYNEQFF
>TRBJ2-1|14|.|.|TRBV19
TGTGCCAGTACCATCTCAGGACAGAGGAATGAGCAGTTCTTC
CASTISGQRNEQFF
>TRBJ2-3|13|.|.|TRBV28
TGTGCCATCGCTAGCTACCGCCCAGATACGCAGTATTTT
CAIASYRPDTQYF
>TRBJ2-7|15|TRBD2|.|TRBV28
TGTGCCAGCAGTTTTTATGGCGGGGGGACCTACGAGCAGTACTTC
CASSFYGGGTYEQYF
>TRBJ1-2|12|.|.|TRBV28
TGTGCCAGTTTCGGGACATTCTATGGCTACACCTTC
CASFGTFYGYTF
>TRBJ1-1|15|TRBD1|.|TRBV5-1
TGCGCCAGCAGCTTGGATGGGGCGAAGGGGGCCGAAGCTTTCTTT
CASSLDGAKGAEAFF
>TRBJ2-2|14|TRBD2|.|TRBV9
TGTGCCAGCAGCGAGGGAGGGAGTCCCGGGGAGCTGTTTTTT
CASSEGGSPGELFF
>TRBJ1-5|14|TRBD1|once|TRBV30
TGTGCCTGGGGGGGACAGCATAGCAATCAGCCCCAGCATTTT
CAWGGQHSNQPQHF
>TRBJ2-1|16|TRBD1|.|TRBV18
TGTGCCAGCTCACCACCGAACAGGGGGATTTACAATGAGCAGTTCTTC
CASSPPNRGIYNEQFF
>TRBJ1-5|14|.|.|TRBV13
TGTGCCAGCAGCTTAGGACAGGTCGTAAAGCCCCAGCATTTT
CASSLGQVVKPQHF
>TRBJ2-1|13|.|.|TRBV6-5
TGTGCCACACAGTCCGGGATCTTCAATGAGCAGTTCTTC
CATQSGIFNEQFF
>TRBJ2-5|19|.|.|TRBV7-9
TGTGCCAGCAGCTCCTACCCTTCTTGGGGGGGCGGTAGTAGTGAGACCCAGTACTTC
CASSSYPSWGGGSSETQYF
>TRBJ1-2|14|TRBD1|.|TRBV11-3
TGTGCCAGCAGCTCCTACGACAGGGGGCATGGCTACACCTTC
CASSSYDRGHGYTF
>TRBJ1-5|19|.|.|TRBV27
TGTGCCAGCAGTTTGGCGACACCCGGAGGGTTTAGGGGCAATCAGCCCCAGCATTTT
CASSLATPGGFRGNQPQHF
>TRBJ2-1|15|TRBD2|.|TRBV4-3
TGCGCCAGCAGCCAAGATCGGGGGGAATTCGATGAGCAGTTCTTC
CASSQDRGEFDEQFF
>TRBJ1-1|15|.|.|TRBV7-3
TGTGCCAGCAGCTTAATGCCGAGCGGGAACACTGAAGCTTTCTTT
CASSLMPSGNTEAFF
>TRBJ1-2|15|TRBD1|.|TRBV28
TGTGCCAGCAGGTTACAGGGGACAACTAACTATGGCTACACCTTC
CASRLQGTTNYGYTF
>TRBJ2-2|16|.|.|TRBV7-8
TGTGCCAGCAGCTTAGAAAGACTAGCGAACACCGGGGAGCTGTTTTTT
CASSLERLANTGELFF
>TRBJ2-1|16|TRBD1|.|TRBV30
TGTGCCTGGAGTGTACAGGGGCAGGGTGCGGGCAATGAGCAGTTCTTC
CAWSVQGQGAGNEQFF
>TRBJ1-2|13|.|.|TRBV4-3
TGCGCCAGCAGCCAAACACGAATGAATGGCTACACCTTC
CASSQTRMNGYTF
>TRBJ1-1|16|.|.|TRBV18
TGTGCCAGCTCACCAATGCCAGGCGCTTTGAACACTGAAGCTTTCTTT
CASSPMPGALNTEAFF
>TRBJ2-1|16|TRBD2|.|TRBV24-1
TGTGCCACCAGTGGATCGGGAGGGAGCTCCTACAATGAGCAGTTCTTC
CATSGSGGSSYNEQFF